This TCR beta chain appears in the sequencing data of a study of blood T cell repertoires in COVID-19. Study background: The origin of the acute and convalescent COVID-19 samples was the United States, Italy and Spain. PBMCs, B-cell-depleted T cells, or T cells were the source of the cDNA or gDNA that made up the material.

The authors' processing: Estimation of nucleated cell counts relied on the amplification of reference gene primers. TCRdb keeps only in-frame clones here, not all; method: immunoSEQ multiplex PCR. For V, J and clone size, that table is used; D and trimming come from the DNA. The table lists 250,000 to 300,000 clones, about nine tenths of them singletons, with approximately 10% in the top ten. This CDR3 region has 15 residues. CDR1 KGHDR and CDR2 SFDVKD come from the germline V gene. V was shortened by 2 bases and J by 8 bases, with 15 bases between the two germline ends. Seattle participants joined during active infection and were tracked over time.

Sequencing input: peripheral blood. V usage is TRBV24-1 and J usage is TRBJ2-1; D is possibly TRBD2 (7 bases). The TCR sequence derives from a woman in her 30s with COVID-19, enrolled during active disease. CDR3 sequence reads: CATSDWTRGHHEQFF. Here the CDR3 DNA reads TGTGCCACCAGTGATTGGACTAGGGGACACCATGAGCAGTTCTTC.